This T cell receptor beta chain was profiled in a study of cytomegalovirus exposure and HLA in healthy donors. Study outcomes and limitations: The classifier reportedly diagnosed cytomegalovirus status with high specificity and sensitivity. One later analysis reportedly identified an Asian-associated ancestry cluster that showed fewer N-insertions than the approximately 700-donor mean. It was approximately 150 TCR beta chains that were listed as cytomegalovirus-associated.

Regarding this clone: Its antigen is unknown.

CDR1 and CDR2 from the germline V gene are MGHRA and YSYEKL. J gave up 5 bases and V 4 bases, and 4 bases lay outside the gene matches. The CDR3 has 13 amino acids. PCR involved 60 Vbeta and 13 Jbeta primers. Clones were sequenced by immunoSEQ multiplex PCR, and TCRdb holds only the in-frame ones, with some missing. The table includes 100,000 to 150,000 clones, 80% detected once. This sequence was found in a man aged 35-49 years in good health and CMV-seronegative. The sequencing input was PBMCs. This chain uses TRBV4-1 with TRBJ2-5, with 7 bases identical to TRBD2. For the CDR3, the DNA is TGCGCCAGCAGCCCGCGGGAGAGGGAGACCCAGTACTTC. This codes for CASSPRERETQYF.